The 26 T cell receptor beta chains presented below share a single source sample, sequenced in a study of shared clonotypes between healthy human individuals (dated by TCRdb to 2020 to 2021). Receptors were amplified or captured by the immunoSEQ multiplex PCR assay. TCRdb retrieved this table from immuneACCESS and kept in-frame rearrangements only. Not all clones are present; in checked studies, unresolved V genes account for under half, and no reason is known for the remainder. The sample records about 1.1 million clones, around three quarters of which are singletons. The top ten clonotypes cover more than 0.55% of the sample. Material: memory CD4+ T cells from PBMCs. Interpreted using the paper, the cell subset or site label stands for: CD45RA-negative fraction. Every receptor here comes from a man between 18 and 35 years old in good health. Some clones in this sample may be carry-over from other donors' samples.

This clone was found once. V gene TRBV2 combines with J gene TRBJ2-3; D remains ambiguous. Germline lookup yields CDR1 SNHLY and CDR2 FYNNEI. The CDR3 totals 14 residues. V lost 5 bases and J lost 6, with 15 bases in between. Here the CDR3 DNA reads TGTGCCAGCAGTACGCCCGGCCTGACGGATACGCAGTATTTT. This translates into CASSTPGLTDTQYF.

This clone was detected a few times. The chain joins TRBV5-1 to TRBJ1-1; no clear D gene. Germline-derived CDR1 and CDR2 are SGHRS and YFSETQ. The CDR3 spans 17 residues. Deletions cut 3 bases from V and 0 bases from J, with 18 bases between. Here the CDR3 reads CASSSLFGRQMNTEAFF. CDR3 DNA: TGCGCCAGCAGCTCGTTATTTGGGCGACAAATGAACACTGAAGCTTTCTTT.

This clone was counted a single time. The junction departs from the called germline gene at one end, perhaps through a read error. The CDR3: CASSPQGQGVFSSGNTIYF. In DNA, the CDR3 is TGTGCCAGCTCTCCACAGGGACAGGGGGTGTTCAGCTCTGGAAACACCATATATTTT. The chain couples TRBV18 to TRBJ1-3; 11 positions agree with TRBD1. Germline CDR1 and CDR2: KGHSH and LQKENI. CDR3 length equals 19 residues.

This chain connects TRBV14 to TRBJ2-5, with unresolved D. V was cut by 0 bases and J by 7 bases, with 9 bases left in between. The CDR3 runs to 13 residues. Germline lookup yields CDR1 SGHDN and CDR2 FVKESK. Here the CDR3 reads CASSQDWVGTQYF. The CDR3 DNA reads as TGTGCCAGCAGCCAAGACTGGGTCGGGACCCAGTACTTC. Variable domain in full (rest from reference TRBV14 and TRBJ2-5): EAGVTQFPSHSVIEKGQTVTLRCDPISGHDNLYWYRRVMGKEIKFLLHFVKESKQDESGMPNNRFLAERTGGTYSTLKVQPAELEDSGVYFCASSQDWVGTQYFGPGTRLLVL.

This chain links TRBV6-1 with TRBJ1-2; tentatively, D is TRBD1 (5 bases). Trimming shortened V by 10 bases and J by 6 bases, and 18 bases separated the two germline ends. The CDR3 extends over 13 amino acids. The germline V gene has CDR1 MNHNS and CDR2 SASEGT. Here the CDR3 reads CATSPAGSHGYTF. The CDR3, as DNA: TGTGCCACCTCCCCAGCAGGGTCGCATGGCTACACCTTC.

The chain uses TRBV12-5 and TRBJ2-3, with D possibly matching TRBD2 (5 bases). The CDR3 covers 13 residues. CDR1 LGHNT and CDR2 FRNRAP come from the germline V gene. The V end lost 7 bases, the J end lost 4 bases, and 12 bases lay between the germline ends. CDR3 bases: TGTGCTAGTGCCGCCGCGGGCGCAGATACGCAGTATTTT. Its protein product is CASAAAGADTQYF.

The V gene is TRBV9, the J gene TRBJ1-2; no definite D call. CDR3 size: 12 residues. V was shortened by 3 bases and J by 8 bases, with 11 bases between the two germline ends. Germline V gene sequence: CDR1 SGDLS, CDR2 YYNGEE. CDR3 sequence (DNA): TGTGCCAGCAGCGCCTCGCGCCTCGGCTACACCTTC. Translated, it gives CASSASRLGYTF.

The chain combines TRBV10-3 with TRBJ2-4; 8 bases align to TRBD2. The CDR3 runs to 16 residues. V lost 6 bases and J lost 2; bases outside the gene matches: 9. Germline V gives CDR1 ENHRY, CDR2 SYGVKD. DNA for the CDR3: TGTGCCATCAGCGAAGCGGGAGTCGGGACCAAAAACATTCAGTACTTC. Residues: CAISEAGVGTKNIQYF.

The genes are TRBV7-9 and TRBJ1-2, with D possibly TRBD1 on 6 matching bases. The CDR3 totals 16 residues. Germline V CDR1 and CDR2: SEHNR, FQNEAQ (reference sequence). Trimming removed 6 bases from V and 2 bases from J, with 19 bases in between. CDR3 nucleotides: TGTGCCAGCAGTTCATACAGGGTTTCCTCCAACTATGGCTACACCTTC. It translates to CASSSYRVSSNYGYTF.

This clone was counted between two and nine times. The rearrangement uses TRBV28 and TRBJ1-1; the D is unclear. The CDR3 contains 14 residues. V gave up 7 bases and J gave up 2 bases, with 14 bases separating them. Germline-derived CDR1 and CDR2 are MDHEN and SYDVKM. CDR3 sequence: CASIRASPNTEAFF. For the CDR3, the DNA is TGTGCCAGCATCCGAGCTAGTCCAAACACTGAAGCTTTCTTT.

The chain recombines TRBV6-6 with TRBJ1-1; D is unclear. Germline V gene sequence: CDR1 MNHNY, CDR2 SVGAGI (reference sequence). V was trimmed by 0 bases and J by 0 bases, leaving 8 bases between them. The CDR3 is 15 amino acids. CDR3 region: CASSYSPDLNTEAFF. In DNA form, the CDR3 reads TGTGCCAGCAGTTACTCTCCAGACTTGAACACTGAAGCTTTCTTT.

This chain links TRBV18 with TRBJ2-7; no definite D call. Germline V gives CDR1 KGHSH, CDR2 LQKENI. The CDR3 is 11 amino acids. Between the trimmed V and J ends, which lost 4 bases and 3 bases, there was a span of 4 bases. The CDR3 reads CASSRDYEQYF. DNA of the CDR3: TGTGCCAGCTCACGTGACTACGAGCAGTACTTC.

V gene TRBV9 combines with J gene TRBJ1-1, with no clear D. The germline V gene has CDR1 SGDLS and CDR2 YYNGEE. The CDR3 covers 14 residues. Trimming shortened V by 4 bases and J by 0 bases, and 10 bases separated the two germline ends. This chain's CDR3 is CASSPQELNTEAFF. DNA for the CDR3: TGTGCCAGCAGCCCCCAGGAACTGAACACTGAAGCTTTCTTT.

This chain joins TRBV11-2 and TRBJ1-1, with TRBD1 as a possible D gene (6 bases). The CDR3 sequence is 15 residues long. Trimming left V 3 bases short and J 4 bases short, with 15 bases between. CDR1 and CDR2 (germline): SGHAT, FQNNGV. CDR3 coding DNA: TGTGCCAGCAGCTTCGGTCCGAAGGGGGTCACTGAAGCTTTCTTT. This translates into CASSFGPKGVTEAFF.

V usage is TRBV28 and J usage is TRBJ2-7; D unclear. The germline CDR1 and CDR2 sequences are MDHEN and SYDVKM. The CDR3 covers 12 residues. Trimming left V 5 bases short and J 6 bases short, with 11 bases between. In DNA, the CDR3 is TGTGCCAGCAGTCCCCGGAGTGGCGAGCAGTACTTC. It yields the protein CASSPRSGEQYF.

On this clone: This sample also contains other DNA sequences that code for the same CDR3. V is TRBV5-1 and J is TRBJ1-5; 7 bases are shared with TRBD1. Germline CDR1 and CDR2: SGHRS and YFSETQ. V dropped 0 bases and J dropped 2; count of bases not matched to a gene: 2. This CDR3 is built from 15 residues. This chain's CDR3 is CASSLGQGGNQPQHF. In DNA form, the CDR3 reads TGCGCCAGCAGCTTGGGGCAGGGGGGCAATCAGCCCCAGCATTTT.

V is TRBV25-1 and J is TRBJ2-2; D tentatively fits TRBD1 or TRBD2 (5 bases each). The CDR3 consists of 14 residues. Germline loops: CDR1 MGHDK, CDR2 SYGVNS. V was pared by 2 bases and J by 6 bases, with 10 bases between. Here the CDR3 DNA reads TGTGCCAGCAGTGAAACCGGGGCCCCCGGGGAGCTGTTTTTT. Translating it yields CASSETGAPGELFF.

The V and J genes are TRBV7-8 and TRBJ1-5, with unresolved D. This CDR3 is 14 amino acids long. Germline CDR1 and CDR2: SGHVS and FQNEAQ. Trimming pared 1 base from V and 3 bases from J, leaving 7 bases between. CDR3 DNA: TGTGCCAGCAGCTTAGAAACGCCCAATCAGCCCCAGCATTTT. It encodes CASSLETPNQPQHF.

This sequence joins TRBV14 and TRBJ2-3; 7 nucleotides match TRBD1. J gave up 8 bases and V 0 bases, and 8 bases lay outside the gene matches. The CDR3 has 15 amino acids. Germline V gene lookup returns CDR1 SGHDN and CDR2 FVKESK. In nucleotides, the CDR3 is TGTGCCAGCAGCCAAGATCGACAGGGACGAGTTACGCAGTATTTT. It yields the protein CASSQDRQGRVTQYF.

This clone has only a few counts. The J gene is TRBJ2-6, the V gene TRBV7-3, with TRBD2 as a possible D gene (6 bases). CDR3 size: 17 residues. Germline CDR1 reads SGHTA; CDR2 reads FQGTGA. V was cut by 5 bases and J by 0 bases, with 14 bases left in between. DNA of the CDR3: TGTGCCAGCAGCCGTTTCGGGAGCAACTCTGGGGCCAACGTCCTGACTTTC. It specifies CASSRFGSNSGANVLTF.

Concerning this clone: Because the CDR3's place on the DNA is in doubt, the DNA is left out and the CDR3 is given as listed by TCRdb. The CDR3 here is CASSVGAGSTDTRYF. The chain is built from TRBV9 and TRBJ2-3; the D segment call TRBD2 is taken from the table without a DNA check. The length of the CDR3 is 15 amino acids, counting both ends. CDR1 and CDR2 (germline): SGDLS, YYNGEE.

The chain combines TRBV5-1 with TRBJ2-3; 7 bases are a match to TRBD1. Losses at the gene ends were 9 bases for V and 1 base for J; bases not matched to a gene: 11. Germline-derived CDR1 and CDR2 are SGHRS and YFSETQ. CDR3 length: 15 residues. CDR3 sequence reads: CATQRGTARTDTQYF. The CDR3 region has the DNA TGCGCCACCCAGAGGGGGACAGCTCGCACAGATACGCAGTATTTT.

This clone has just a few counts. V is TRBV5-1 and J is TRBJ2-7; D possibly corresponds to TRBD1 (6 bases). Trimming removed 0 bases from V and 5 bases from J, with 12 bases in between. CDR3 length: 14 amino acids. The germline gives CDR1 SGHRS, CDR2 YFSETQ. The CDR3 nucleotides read TGCGCCAGCAGCTTGGTGACAGGTTTAAACGAGCAGTACTTC. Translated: CASSLVTGLNEQYF. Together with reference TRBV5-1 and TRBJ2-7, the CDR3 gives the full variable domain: KAGVTQTPRYLIKTRGQQVTLSCSPISGHRSVSWYQQTPGQGLQFLFEYFSETQRNKGNFPGRFSGRQFSNSRSEMNVSTLELGDSALYLCASSLVTGLNEQYFGPGTRLTVT.

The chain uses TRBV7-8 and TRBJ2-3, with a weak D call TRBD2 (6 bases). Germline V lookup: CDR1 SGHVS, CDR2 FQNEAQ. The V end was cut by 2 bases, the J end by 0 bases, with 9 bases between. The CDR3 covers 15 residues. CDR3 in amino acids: CASSLRAGSTDTQYF. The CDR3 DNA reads TGTGCCAGCAGCTTACGGGCGGGGAGCACAGATACGCAGTATTTT.

CDR3: CASSQGRVAEETQYF. The CDR3 DNA reads as TGCGCCAGCAGCCAGGGAAGGGTGGCGGAAGAGACCCAGTACTTC. The chain recombines TRBV4-3 with TRBJ2-5; D not resolved. From germline, CDR1 is LGHNA and CDR2 YSLEER. CDR3 length equals 15 residues. Trimming left V 3 bases short and J 3 bases short, with 14 bases between.

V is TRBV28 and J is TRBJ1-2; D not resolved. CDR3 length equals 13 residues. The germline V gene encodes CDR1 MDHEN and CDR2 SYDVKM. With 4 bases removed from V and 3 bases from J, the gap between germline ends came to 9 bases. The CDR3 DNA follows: TGTGCCAGCAGTTCCACAGACTACTATGGCTACACCTTC. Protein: CASSSTDYYGYTF.